Listed here are 24 T cell receptor beta chains from one sample, sequenced in a study of radiotherapy plus CTLA-4 blockade in lung cancer. Measured with immunoSEQ multiplex PCR; TCRdb has only the in-frame clones, and not every one. The table has approximately 98,000 clones, 82% seen once. The source was peripheral blood, collected from a patient treated with radiotherapy plus ipilimumab. The receptors come from a human donor with non-small cell lung cancer who had a partial response to radiotherapy plus ipilimumab.

This rearrangement joins TRBV5-6 to TRBJ2-7; D unresolved. With 6 bases removed from V and 5 bases from J, the gap between germline ends came to 18 bases. The germline V gene encodes CDR1 SGHDT and CDR2 YYEEEE. The CDR3 runs 14 residues. The CDR3 nucleotides read TGTGCCAGCACCTCTGGCGGTCGCGTCCACGAGCAGTACTTC. This gives the protein CASTSGGRVHEQYF.

The rearrangement links TRBV10-3 to TRBJ1-5, with TRBD1 matching 9 bases. Per the germline V gene, CDR1 is ENHRY and CDR2 is SYGVKD. The junction had 1 base not matched to a gene; V was cut back by 3 bases and J by 4 bases. This CDR3 comprises 14 residues. The CDR3 region has the DNA TGTGCCATCAGTGACGACAGGGGGAATCAGCCCCAGCATTTT. It is translated as CAISDDRGNQPQHF.

This clone was counted between two and nine times. This specimen includes other DNA sequences encoding the same CDR3. The genes are TRBV7-2 and TRBJ2-1, with 11 bases fitting TRBD2. The germline V gene encodes CDR1 SGHTA and CDR2 FQGNSA. The CDR3 is 15 amino acids. Trimming took 3 bases from V and 6 from J; bases not matched to a gene: 4. The CDR3 loop is CASSFSGRAGNEQFF. CDR3 DNA: TGTGCCAGCAGCTTTAGCGGGAGGGCCGGCAATGAGCAGTTCTTC.

J is TRBJ2-4 and V is TRBV20-1; unclear D gene. CDR1 and CDR2 from the germline V gene are DFQATT and SNEGSKA (reference sequence). The CDR3 covers 11 residues. Trimming left V 0 bases short and J 9 bases short, with 6 bases between. The CDR3 DNA follows: TGCAGTGCTAGAGACGGTCCCATTCAGTACTTC. Amino acid sequence: CSARDGPIQYF.

This clone was observed a handful of times. The chain couples TRBV2 to TRBJ2-3; no clear D gene. V lost 8 bases, J lost 6 bases, and 9 bases lay in between. This CDR3 is 11 amino acids long. The germline gives CDR1 SNHLY, CDR2 FYNNEI. The CDR3 sequence is CASYWRDTQYF. The DNA of the CDR3 is TGTGCCAGCTACTGGCGGGATACGCAGTATTTT.

The CDR3, as DNA: TGCGCCAGCAGCCAAGGACGACTAGCGGGAGCGGGTGGGGAGCTGTTTTTT. Its protein product is CASSQGRLAGAGGELFF. V gene TRBV4-1 combines with J gene TRBJ2-2; 12 positions agree with TRBD2. Germline V lookup: CDR1 MGHRA, CDR2 YSYEKL. This CDR3 contains 17 residues. V gave up 1 base and J gave up 8 bases; unmatched junction bases: 8.

The chain has TRBV13 and TRBJ2-7; 8 bases map to TRBD2. The germline V gene encodes CDR1 PRHDT and CDR2 FYEKMQ (reference sequence). The V gene end was trimmed by 5 bases and the J gene end by 3 bases; junction bases not matched to a gene: 6. This CDR3 spans 14 amino acids. CDR3 sequence (DNA): TGTGCCAGCAGCCCGAGCGGGAGAGGCTACGAGCAGTACTTC. Translation gives CASSPSGRGYEQYF.

The rearrangement joins TRBV5-1 to TRBJ2-7, with 9 bases lining up with TRBD1. V gave up 6 bases and J gave up 0 bases; unmatched junction bases: 13. The germline gives CDR1 SGHRS, CDR2 YFSETQ. The CDR3 loop spans 17 amino acids. The CDR3 coding sequence is TGCGCCAGCACCCTGGCCGCGTCGACAGGGGGCTCCTACGAGCAGTACTTC. Its protein product is CASTLAASTGGSYEQYF.

In its sample, this clone was seen a few times. The chain couples TRBV5-6 to TRBJ1-4, with TRBD1 as a possible D gene (5 bases). V was cut by 1 base and J by 8 bases, with 18 bases left in between. The CDR3 sequence is 16 residues long. Germline CDR1 SGHDT, CDR2 YYEEEE. CDR3 residues: CASSLSQWGPPEKLFF. In DNA form, the CDR3 reads TGTGCCAGCAGCTTGAGTCAATGGGGCCCACCAGAAAAACTGTTTTTT. Variable domain in full (rest from reference TRBV5-6 and TRBJ1-4): DAGVTQSPTHLIKTRGQQVTLRCSPKSGHDTVSWYQQALGQGPQFIFQYYEEEERQRGNFPDRFSGHQFPNYSSELNVNALLLGDSALYLCASSLSQWGPPEKLFFGSGTQLSVL.

This clone has only a few counts. V usage is TRBV19 and J usage is TRBJ2-1, with TRBD2 matching 7 bases. J gave up 0 bases and V 3 bases, and 2 bases lay outside the gene matches. The germline V gene has CDR1 LNHDA and CDR2 SQIVND (reference sequence). The CDR3 contains 15 residues. The CDR3 DNA reads as TGTGCCAGTAGTATGGCGGGGGTCTCCTACAATGAGCAGTTCTTC. Encoded protein: CASSMAGVSYNEQFF.

This clone has only one observation. The chain uses TRBV9 and TRBJ1-1; the D gene is possibly TRBD1 (5 bases). Per the germline V gene, CDR1 is SGDLS and CDR2 is YYNGEE. The CDR3 covers 14 residues. V lost 2 bases, J lost 5 bases, and 13 bases lay in between. The CDR3 coding sequence is TGTGCCAGCAGCGTGGTAGGGGCAGGAACTGAAGCTTTCTTT. Protein: CASSVVGAGTEAFF.

This chain links TRBV18 with TRBJ2-2, with 8 positions matching TRBD2. The junction had 3 bases not matched to a gene; V was cut back by 0 bases and J by 6 bases. The CDR3 is made up of 15 amino acids. Germline V gene sequence: CDR1 KGHSH, CDR2 LQKENI. This CDR3 reads CASSPPDGRAGELFF. CDR3 bases: TGTGCCAGCTCACCACCGGACGGGAGGGCCGGGGAGCTGTTTTTT.

V and J are TRBV5-6 and TRBJ2-1, with 11 nucleotides matching TRBD2. This CDR3 has 16 residues. Germline V gives CDR1 SGHDT, CDR2 YYEEEE. J lost 8 bases, V lost 7 bases, and 14 bases had no gene match. CDR3 nucleotide sequence: TGTGCCAGCGGAGTGTATAGCGGGAGGGCCAGGGATGAGCAGTTCTTC. Amino acid sequence: CASGVYSGRARDEQFF. The full variable domain, with the rest looked up from reference TRBV5-6 and TRBJ2-1, is DAGVTQSPTHLIKTRGQQVTLRCSPKSGHDTVSWYQQALGQGPQFIFQYYEEEERQRGNFPDRFSGHQFPNYSSELNVNALLLGDSALYLCASGVYSGRARDEQFFGPGTRLTVL.

The J gene is TRBJ2-5, the V gene TRBV5-8; tentative D call: TRBD2 (5 bases). Germline V gene data show CDR1 as SGHTS and CDR2 as YDEGEE. Trimming took off 2 bases at V and 9 bases at J, with 8 bases between the two ends. CDR3 length: 11 amino acids. The CDR3 DNA follows: TGTGCCAGCAGCTTCGGAGCGGCCCAGTACTTC. Protein sequence: CASSFGAAQYF. Combining the CDR3 with reference TRBV5-8 and TRBJ2-5 gives the whole variable domain EAGVTQSPTHLIKTRGQQATLRCSPISGHTSVYWYQQALGLGLQFLLWYDEGEERNRGNFPPRFSGRQFPNYSSELNVNALELEDSALYLCASSFGAAQYFGPGTRLLVL.

The chain uses TRBV19 and TRBJ1-2, with D perhaps matching TRBD1 (6 bases). The CDR3 is made up of 15 amino acids. The germline V gene has CDR1 LNHDA and CDR2 SQIVND (reference sequence). V was trimmed by 4 bases and J by 4 bases, leaving 16 bases between them. The chain's CDR3 is CASSRQAGASYGYTF. DNA of the CDR3: TGTGCCAGTAGTAGACAGGCTGGTGCCTCCTATGGCTACACCTTC.

The V gene is TRBV9, the J gene TRBJ1-2; the D gene is possibly TRBD1 (6 bases). The germline CDR1 and CDR2 sequences are SGDLS and YYNGEE. The CDR3 has 14 residues. V was shortened by 3 bases and J by 8 bases, with 17 bases between the two germline ends. CDR3 nucleotides: TGTGCCAGCAGCGCTTCTGATCAGGGGACCGGCTACACCTTC. The encoded protein is CASSASDQGTGYTF.

This clone was recorded a few times. The chain is built from TRBV2 and TRBJ2-7; 9 bases agree with TRBD2. The CDR3 sequence is 14 residues long. Germline assignment: CDR1 SNHLY and CDR2 FYNNEI. V shed 5 bases and J 2 bases; nucleotides not matched to a gene: 4. The CDR3 region is CASSPGLATYEQYF. Written as DNA, the CDR3 is TGTGCCAGCAGTCCGGGACTAGCTACCTACGAGCAGTACTTC.

This rearrangement joins TRBV4-2 to TRBJ2-5, with D possibly TRBD2 on 6 matching bases. The V end lost 7 bases, the J end lost 2 bases, and 17 bases lay between the germline ends. This CDR3 contains 15 residues. The V gene's germline CDR1 is LGHNA and CDR2 YNFKEQ. This chain's CDR3 is CASTSSDTEQETQYF. The CDR3 region has the DNA TGTGCCAGCACTTCTAGCGACACCGAGCAAGAGACCCAGTACTTC.

The chain employs TRBV2 and TRBJ1-4; 8 bases line up with TRBD1. CDR1 and CDR2 from the germline V gene are SNHLY and FYNNEI. The CDR3 sequence is 14 residues long. Germline trimming cut 6 bases from V and 8 bases from J; bases unmatched to any gene: 8. CDR3 protein: CASSRTGRREKLFF. CDR3 DNA: TGTGCCAGCAGCCGGACAGGGCGGAGGGAAAAACTGTTTTTT.

This clone was recorded only once. The genes are TRBV11-2 and TRBJ2-3; no definite D call. Per the germline V gene, CDR1 is SGHAT and CDR2 is FQNNGV. Trimming took 1 base from V and 7 from J, leaving 18 bases between them. This CDR3 spans 16 amino acids. The CDR3 DNA sequence: TGTGCCAGCAGCTTAGGAGTTAAACCTTTCATATATACGCAGTATTTT. This sequence encodes CASSLGVKPFIYTQYF.

The V call is TRBV11-2, the J call TRBJ1-1, with D unclear. The germline CDR1 and CDR2 sequences are SGHAT and FQNNGV. CDR3 length equals 13 residues. V was trimmed by 5 bases and J by 2 bases, leaving 9 bases between them. The CDR3 nucleotides are TGTGCCAGCAGCCCTATGCTAAACACTGAAGCTTTCTTT. This sequence encodes CASSPMLNTEAFF.

This clone was seen a handful of times. The V gene is TRBV4-1, the J gene TRBJ2-7, with 9 bases lining up with TRBD2. The germline V gene has CDR1 MGHRA and CDR2 YSYEKL. There are 15 residues in the CDR3. The V gene end was trimmed by 4 bases and the J gene end by 3 bases; junction bases not matched to a gene: 7. The CDR3 region is CASSPSRGRVYEQYF. The DNA for the CDR3 is TGCGCCAGCAGCCCCAGTCGCGGGAGGGTCTACGAGCAGTACTTC.

The rearrangement uses TRBV5-1 and TRBJ2-1; D unresolved. V shed 4 bases and J shed 0 bases, with 11 bases lying between them. In germline, CDR1 is SGHRS, CDR2 YFSETQ. The length of the CDR3 is 15 residues. DNA of the CDR3: TGCGCCAGCAGCGCTAGGTCGAGCTCCTACAATGAGCAGTTCTTC. Its translation: CASSARSSSYNEQFF.

V is TRBV5-1 and J is TRBJ2-3; 9 nucleotides line up with TRBD2. J gave up 2 bases and V 2 bases, and 3 bases lay outside the gene matches. The CDR3 has 15 amino acids. Germline assignment: CDR1 SGHRS and CDR2 YFSETQ. The CDR3 DNA follows: TGCGCCAGCAGCTTACCGGGACTAGCCACAGATACGCAGTATTTT. It translates to CASSLPGLATDTQYF. Full variable domain (outside the CDR3, taken from reference TRBV5-1 and TRBJ2-3): KAGVTQTPRYLIKTRGQQVTLSCSPISGHRSVSWYQQTPGQGLQFLFEYFSETQRNKGNFPGRFSGRQFSNSRSEMNVSTLELGDSALYLCASSLPGLATDTQYFGPGTRLTVL.